Following are 22 T cell receptor beta chains from one sample sequenced in a study of Graves' ophthalmopathy and Graves' hyperthyroidism. Using RNA transcripts, the TCR beta CDR3 regions were amplified. The library came from an HTBI-primed first-round RT-PCR and a second-round multiplex PCR. MiXCR, run by TCRdb on the multiplex PCR reads, gives a single entry per CDR3 protein. In the table there are around 400,000 distinct CDR3 sequences, around 20% of which are singletons. Material for sequencing was peripheral blood. Source of these receptors: a woman aged 18-29 years with Graves' ophthalmopathy.

This clonotype appeared many times. The chain combines TRBV30 with TRBJ1-5, with 8 bases that match TRBD1. The CDR3 length is 14 residues. CDR1 and CDR2 from the germline V gene are GTSNPN and SVGIG (reference sequence). Losses at the gene ends were 4 bases for V and 6 bases for J; bases not matched to a gene: 8. The CDR3 loop is CAWNSGGWGQPQHF. The CDR3 DNA is TGTGCCTGGAATTCAGGGGGCTGGGGTCAGCCCCAGCATTTT. Together with reference TRBV30 and TRBJ1-5, the CDR3 gives the full variable domain: SQTIHQWPATLVQPVGSPLSLECTVEGTSNPNLYWYRQAAGRGLQLLFYSVGIGQISSEVPQNLSASRPQDRQFILSSKKLLLSDSGFYLCAWNSGGWGQPQHFGDGTRLSIL.

This clonotype was counted many times. V and J are TRBV28 and TRBJ2-2, with 11 bases matching TRBD2. V lost 5 bases and J lost 2; bases outside the gene matches: 13. The germline CDR1 and CDR2 sequences are MDHEN and SYDVKM. The CDR3 totals 19 residues. CDR3 sequence reads: CASSPGLAVIHPNTGELFF. The CDR3 region has the DNA TGTGCCAGCAGTCCGGGACTAGCGGTAATCCACCCCAACACCGGGGAGCTGTTTTTT. The full variable domain, completed using reference TRBV28 and TRBJ2-2, is DVKVTQSSRYLVKRTGEKVFLECVQDMDHENMFWYRQDPGLGLRLIYFSYDVKMKEKGDIPEGYSVSREKKERFSLILESASTNQTSMYLCASSPGLAVIHPNTGELFFGEGSRLTVL.

This clonotype was seen many times. The CDR3 is CASSSQGPVGTEAFF. DNA for the CDR3: TGTGCCAGCAGCTCACAGGGCCCCGTCGGCACTGAAGCTTTCTTT. The chain is built from TRBV7-2 and TRBJ1-1; D perhaps matches TRBD1 (6 bases). The V end was cut by 4 bases, the J end by 4 bases, with 16 bases between. The CDR3 has 15 residues. Germline CDR1 and CDR2: SGHTA and FQGNSA.

Many counts were recorded for this clonotype. The chain recombines TRBV7-2 with TRBJ1-3; D not resolved. CDR1 is SGHTA and CDR2 is FQGNSA in the germline V gene. Trimming removed 5 bases from V and 4 bases from J, with 9 bases in between. This CDR3 region has 13 residues. The CDR3 nucleotides are TGTGCCAGCAGCGACCAGAGAGGAAACACCATATATTTT. As protein: CASSDQRGNTIYF. The whole variable domain, remainder taken from reference TRBV7-2 and TRBJ1-3, is GAGVSQSPSNKVTEKGKDVELRCDPISGHTALYWYRQSLGQGLEFLIYFQGNSAPDKSGLPSDRFSAERTGGSVSTLTIQRTQQEDSAVYLCASSDQRGNTIYFGEGSWLTVV.

Many counts were recorded for this clonotype. The rearrangement uses TRBV13 and TRBJ2-7; tentatively, D is TRBD1 (7 bases). Per germline, CDR1 PRHDT and CDR2 FYEKMQ (reference sequence). The CDR3 runs to 14 residues. Trimming shortened V by 6 bases and J by 1 base, and 13 bases separated the two germline ends. The CDR3 is CASRKAGGSYEQYF. CDR3 sequence (DNA): TGTGCCAGCAGGAAAGCAGGGGGGTCCTACGAGCAGTACTTC.

This clonotype was found many times. The V call is TRBV11-2, the J call TRBJ2-2; D perhaps matches TRBD1 (6 bases). This CDR3 contains 15 residues. Per the germline V gene, CDR1 is SGHAT and CDR2 is FQNNGV. Trimming removed 0 bases from V and 5 bases from J, with 10 bases in between. The CDR3 nucleotides read TGTGCCAGCAGCTTAGAGGGGACACCGACCGGGGAGCTGTTTTTT. Protein sequence: CASSLEGTPTGELFF.

In its sample, this clonotype was seen many times. The rearrangement joins TRBV6-5 to TRBJ1-1; D gene uncertain. Germline V lookup: CDR1 MNHEY, CDR2 SVGAGI. V lost 1 base to trimming and J lost 1 base, with 4 bases between them. The CDR3 runs to 13 residues. DNA for the CDR3: TGTGCCAGCAGTTACTTAGGGAACACTGAAGCTTTCTTT. It translates to CASSYLGNTEAFF.

This clonotype showed up many times. The chain joins TRBV27 to TRBJ1-5; possible D gene TRBD1, 5 bases. Germline CDR1 MNHEY, CDR2 SMNVEV (reference sequence). This CDR3 has 15 residues. V lost 4 bases, J lost 6 bases, and 16 bases lay in between. CDR3: CASSSGAYGGQPQHF. Written as DNA, the CDR3 is TGTGCCAGCAGTTCGGGAGCCTACGGGGGTCAGCCCCAGCATTTT.

The chain joins TRBV12-3 or TRBV12-4 to TRBJ1-1; D not resolved. The CDR3 is 12 amino acids. V was cut by 5 bases and J by 9 bases, with 13 bases left in between. CDR3 DNA: TGTGCCAGCAGTCCCGGACTCGAACAAGCTTTCTTT. Translating gives CASSPGLEQAFF.

This clonotype occurred many times. The chain carries TRBV6-5 and TRBJ2-7, with TRBD1 matching 9 bases. Losses at the gene ends were 5 bases for V and 2 bases for J; bases not matched to a gene: 7. The CDR3 is made up of 15 amino acids. Germline V gives CDR1 MNHEY, CDR2 SVGAGI. The CDR3 loop is CASSRAGTGPYEQYF. In nucleotides, the CDR3 is TGTGCCAGCAGTCGTGCCGGGACAGGGCCCTACGAGCAGTACTTC.

This clonotype appeared many times. This rearrangement joins TRBV6-5 to TRBJ2-7; either TRBD1 or TRBD2 may supply D (6 bases each). CDR3 size: 14 residues. Between the trimmed V and J ends, which lost 5 bases and 1 base, there was a span of 12 bases. CDR1 and CDR2 (germline): MNHEY, SVGAGI. CDR3 nucleotide sequence: TGTGCCAGCAGTCAGAAAGGGGGGTCCTACGAGCAGTACTTC. This encodes CASSQKGGSYEQYF.

The sample holds many counts of this clonotype. The V and J genes are TRBV27 and TRBJ2-2; perhaps TRBD1 as D (6 bases). The ends were cut back, 7 bases at V and 1 base at J, with 13 bases in the middle. Per the germline V gene, CDR1 is MNHEY and CDR2 is SMNVEV (reference sequence). The length of the CDR3 is 15 residues. CDR3 sequence reads: CASTRGGMNTGELFF. CDR3 DNA: TGTGCCAGCACCCGAGGGGGAATGAACACCGGGGAGCTGTTTTTT.

The rearrangement uses TRBV19 and TRBJ1-2; no clear D. The germline V gene encodes CDR1 LNHDA and CDR2 SQIVND (reference sequence). Deletions cut 6 bases from V and 5 bases from J, with 16 bases between. The CDR3 runs 14 residues. This CDR3 is CASSRETTGYGYTF. CDR3 bases: TGTGCCAGTAGCCGGGAGACAACGGGGTATGGCTACACCTTC.

This clonotype was counted many times. This chain joins TRBV6-5 and TRBJ1-1, with D possibly TRBD1 on 5 matching bases. The CDR3 extends over 16 amino acids. V was trimmed by 2 bases and J by 0 bases, leaving 13 bases between them. From germline, CDR1 is MNHEY and CDR2 SVGAGI. CDR3 amino acids: CASSYARGRLNTEAFF. The DNA of the CDR3 is TGTGCCAGCAGTTACGCACGGGGCAGGTTGAACACTGAAGCTTTCTTT.

This clonotype was seen at least ten times. The chain joins TRBV12-3 or TRBV12-4 to TRBJ2-4; TRBD2 aligns across 7 bases. This CDR3 region has 14 residues. The ends lost 6 bases at V and 8 bases at J; junction bases unmatched: 10. The CDR3 DNA reads TGTGCCAGCAGCCCGGGGCGGGGGAAAGACATTCAGTACTTC. This translates into CASSPGRGKDIQYF.

In this sample, this clonotype turned up many times. Possible read error: a much larger clone is one base away. The chain employs TRBV20-1 and TRBJ2-5; D not resolved. Germline V gene data show CDR1 as DFQATT and CDR2 as SNEGSKA (reference sequence). The CDR3 runs to 11 residues. Trimming removed 5 bases from V and 0 bases from J, with 4 bases in between. The CDR3 nucleotides are TGCAGTGCTGGACACCAAGAGACCCAGTACTTC. Its protein is CSAGHQETQYF.

This clonotype was counted at least ten times. The V call is TRBV20-1, the J call TRBJ2-5; TRBD1 is a possible D gene (5 bases). CDR1 DFQATT and CDR2 SNEGSKA come from the germline V gene (reference sequence). The CDR3 has 14 amino acids. The V gene lost 0 bases and the J gene lost 5 bases, with 13 bases spanning the gap. CDR3 coding DNA: TGCAGTGCTAGAGATCGTCGCAAGGGGGAGACCCAGTACTTC. This sequence encodes CSARDRRKGETQYF.

This clonotype was counted ten times or more. V and J are TRBV28 and TRBJ1-1; TRBD1 aligns across 10 bases. This CDR3 spans 15 amino acids. Germline V gene sequence: CDR1 MDHEN, CDR2 SYDVKM. V was pared by 2 bases and J by 5 bases, with 5 bases of the junction left unmatched. CDR3 protein: CASSLEGQGWTEAFF. For the CDR3, the DNA is TGTGCCAGCAGTTTAGAGGGACAGGGGTGGACTGAAGCTTTCTTT.

At least ten counts were recorded for this clonotype. The chain combines TRBV12-3 or TRBV12-4 with TRBJ1-1; no clear D. The CDR3 consists of 14 residues. The ends were cut back, 6 bases at V and 1 base at J, with 12 bases in the middle. In DNA, the CDR3 is TGTGCCAGCAGCTCCCACGGGCGGAACACTGAAGCTTTCTTT. The encoded protein is CASSSHGRNTEAFF.

A word on this clonotype: This clone may be a read error of a much larger clone one base away. V is TRBV6-4 and J is TRBJ2-7; D unclear. In germline, CDR1 is MRHNA, CDR2 SNTAGT. The CDR3 loop spans 13 amino acids. DNA for the CDR3: TGTGCCAGCACCCCTGAGACATCTTACGAGCGGTACTTC. It specifies CASTPETSYERYF.

The chain recombines TRBV12-3 or TRBV12-4 with TRBJ2-7; TRBD1 might be the D (6 bases). This CDR3 is 13 amino acids long. The CDR3 DNA follows: TGTGCTAGTAGACAGGCAGCAGGATACGAGCAGTACTTC. This codes for CASRQAAGYEQYF.

This clonotype was seen repeatedly, ten times or more. The chain recombines TRBV28 with TRBJ1-1; tentative D call: TRBD1 (6 bases). CDR1 and CDR2 (germline): MDHEN, SYDVKM. The V gene lost 5 bases and the J gene lost 5 bases, with 15 bases spanning the gap. The CDR3 covers 14 residues. Here the CDR3 DNA reads TGTGCCAGCAGTCAAACAGGGACTTGGACTGAAGCTTTCTTT. Protein: CASSQTGTWTEAFF.